The 13 T cell receptor beta chains in this list originate from one sample, sequenced in a study of shared clonotypes between healthy human individuals. Using immunoSEQ multiplex PCR, the repertoire was profiled, and TCRdb retains in-frame clones only, with some absent. The sample has roughly 720,000 clones, less than 95% seen once; the top ten hold about a third. Material: memory CD8+ T cells from PBMCs. Described subset: CD45RO+ cells pooled with CCR7-negative TemRA cells. The receptors come from a young man in good health. Some clones in this sample may be carry-over from other donors' samples.

The chain uses TRBV19 and TRBJ1-2; 7 nucleotides line up with TRBD1. V trimming: 6 bases; J trimming: 0 bases; junction bases outside the gene matches: 13. Looked up from germline, CDR1 is LNHDA and CDR2 is SQIVND (reference sequence). CDR3 length: 17 amino acids. CDR3 sequence (DNA): TGTGCCAGTAGGCTAACAGGGGTATCCCCAGCTAACTATGGCTACACCTTC. Its translation: CASRLTGVSPANYGYTF.

The chain is built from TRBV27 and TRBJ2-3; 7 bases fit TRBD2. This CDR3 is built from 18 residues. The germline CDR1 and CDR2 sequences are MNHEY and SMNVEV (reference sequence). Trimming removed 5 bases from V and 0 bases from J; junction bases left unmatched: 14. The CDR3 spells CASSPLGGSGVSTDTQYF. CDR3 in DNA: TGTGCCAGCAGTCCCCTGGGAGGAAGCGGGGTTAGCACAGATACGCAGTATTTT.

V usage is TRBV5-6 and J usage is TRBJ2-7; the match to TRBD2 covers 11 bases. The CDR3 has 14 residues. V shed 0 bases, J shed 4 bases, and the junction held 0 bases outside the gene matches. CDR1 and CDR2 (germline): SGHDT, YYEEEE. As DNA, the CDR3 is TGTGCCAGCAGCTTGGCTAGCGGGAGGTACGAGCAGTACTTC. This codes for CASSLASGRYEQYF.

The V and J genes are TRBV2 and TRBJ2-5, with TRBD2 identical over 8 bases. CDR1 is SNHLY, CDR2 FYNNEI, per germline. This CDR3 contains 14 residues. Trimming removed 10 bases from V and 1 base from J; junction bases left unmatched: 8. CDR3 protein: CANTPGGFQETQYF. The CDR3, as DNA: TGTGCCAACACCCCGGGAGGGTTCCAAGAGACCCAGTACTTC.

The V call is TRBV6-5, the J call TRBJ1-2; a possible D gene is TRBD1 (6 bases). Germline CDR1 reads MNHEY; CDR2 reads SVGAGI. Trimming cost V 0 bases and J 7 bases, with 12 bases left between them. CDR3 length equals 14 residues. The CDR3 protein is CASSYSSGAGGYTF. Written as DNA, the CDR3 is TGTGCCAGCAGTTACTCGTCAGGGGCTGGTGGCTACACCTTC.

The chain couples TRBV28 to TRBJ1-1, with 7 bases that match TRBD1. Unmatched junction bases numbered 13, after V lost 3 bases and J lost 0 bases. The CDR3 is 18 amino acids. Per the germline V gene, CDR1 is MDHEN and CDR2 is SYDVKM. The CDR3 DNA sequence: TGTGCCAGCAGTTTCACTAGGAGACAGGGTACCTTGAACACTGAAGCTTTCTTT. This translates into CASSFTRRQGTLNTEAFF.

The sample holds many counts of this clone. This chain joins TRBV4-3 and TRBJ2-1; TRBD2 agrees at 9 bases. V dropped 1 base and J dropped 7; count of bases not matched to a gene: 8. CDR3 length: 16 amino acids. The germline V gene encodes CDR1 LGHNA and CDR2 YSLEER. The CDR3 coding sequence is TGCGCCAGCAGCCAAGTAGCGGGAGAGGGTGGGAATGAGCAGTTCTTC. Translation: CASSQVAGEGGNEQFF.

This chain links TRBV19 with TRBJ1-2, with D hard to call. The CDR3 contains 14 residues. Between the trimmed V and J ends, which lost 4 bases and 4 bases, there was a span of 13 bases. From germline, CDR1 is LNHDA and CDR2 SQIVND (reference sequence). CDR3 protein: CASSTGSGFYGYTF. CDR3 nucleotide sequence: TGTGCCAGTAGTACCGGCAGTGGATTCTATGGCTACACCTTC.

The table lists this clone with a few counts. This chain links TRBV27 with TRBJ1-1, with D possibly being TRBD1 (5 bases). CDR1 and CDR2 (germline): MNHEY, SMNVEV (reference sequence). The CDR3 has 15 amino acids. V lost 3 bases to trimming and J lost 3 bases, with 14 bases between them. The CDR3: CASSFWGRWDTEAFF. In DNA form, the CDR3 reads TGTGCCAGCAGTTTCTGGGGCAGGTGGGACACTGAAGCTTTCTTT.

The chain joins TRBV5-4 to TRBJ2-7; maybe TRBD2 (6 bases). CDR3 length: 15 amino acids. Looked up from germline, CDR1 is SGHNT and CDR2 is YYREEE (reference sequence). Trimming left V 1 base short and J 3 bases short, with 14 bases between. In DNA form, the CDR3 reads TGTGCCAGCAGCTTGTGGAGGGAGGCTAACTACGAGCAGTACTTC. Translated, it gives CASSLWREANYEQYF.

The J gene is TRBJ2-2, the V gene TRBV27, with a tentative D call TRBD1 (6 bases). V dropped 6 bases and J dropped 6 bases, with 17 bases sitting between them. The CDR3 contains 15 residues. CDR1 and CDR2 (germline): MNHEY, SMNVEV (reference sequence). The CDR3 loop is CASRHRDKNPGELFF. CDR3 sequence (DNA): TGTGCCAGCAGGCACCGGGACAAGAATCCCGGGGAGCTGTTTTTT.

Regarding this clone: The junction departs from the called germline gene at one end, perhaps through a read error. The chain has TRBV27 and TRBJ2-7, with TRBD2 as a possible D gene (5 bases). This CDR3 comprises 14 residues. The germline V gene encodes CDR1 MNHEY and CDR2 SMNVEV (reference sequence). The CDR3 nucleotides are TGTGCCAGCAGTTTGAGGGCCACCTCCCACGAGCAGTACTTC. Translating it yields CASSLRATSHEQYF.

The V and J genes are TRBV7-8 and TRBJ1-5; weak D call: TRBD1 (6 bases). The V gene lost 0 bases and the J gene lost 6 bases, with 6 bases spanning the gap. Germline CDR1 is SGHVS and CDR2 is FQNEAQ. The CDR3 has 13 residues. The CDR3 here is CASSLAGAQPQHF. In DNA, the CDR3 is TGTGCCAGCAGCTTAGCGGGGGCTCAGCCCCAGCATTTT.